This T cell receptor beta chain was sequenced in a study of OX40 agonist ivuxolimab in advanced cancers. Here immunoSEQ multiplex PCR was the method, and the copy in TCRdb shows in-frame clones only, minus some. Found here are some 45,000 clones, around 82% of them singletons; the top ten hold around 2.1%. This clone showed up just once. The sequence came from an adult with an advanced solid tumor such as melanoma, head and neck, liver or kidney cancer. This material consisted of CD4+ or CD8+ T cells sorted from blood, taken in a trial of the OX40 agonist ivuxolimab.

The CDR3 nucleotides read TGCAGCGCCGGAGGGGGCGTTTGGACTGAAGCTTTCTTT. It encodes CSAGGGVWTEAFF. The chain has TRBV29-1 and TRBJ1-1; 7 nucleotides line up with TRBD1. After removal of 7 bases from V and 5 bases from J, the junction contained 10 bases not matched to a gene. Per germline, CDR1 SQVTM and CDR2 ANQGSEA. The CDR3 has 13 residues. The entire variable domain, with the rest obtained from reference TRBV29-1 and TRBJ1-1, is as follows: SAVISQKPSRDICQRGTSLTIQCQVDSQVTMMFWYRQQPGQSLTLIATANQGSEATYESGFVIDKFPISRPNLTFSTLTVSNMSPEDSSIYLCSAGGGVWTEAFFGQGTRLTVV.